One and the same sample provided the 11 T cell receptor beta chains below, sequenced in a study of blood T cell repertoires in COVID-19. Here immunoSEQ multiplex PCR was the method, and the copy in TCRdb shows in-frame clones only, minus some. The data contain 300,000 or so clones, about 89% of them singletons. The sequenced sample consisted of peripheral blood. The receptor set was obtained from a middle-aged woman who had recovered from COVID-19.

This clone was detected once. The chain carries TRBV2 and TRBJ2-2, with 9 bases that match TRBD1. This CDR3 spans 14 amino acids. Trimming removed 8 bases from V and 4 bases from J; junction bases left unmatched: 5. Germline-derived CDR1 and CDR2 are SNHLY and FYNNEI. This CDR3 reads CASAGQGPTGELFF. The CDR3 coding sequence is TGTGCCAGCGCGGGACAGGGCCCCACCGGGGAGCTGTTTTTT.

This rearrangement joins TRBV11-2 to TRBJ1-2; D may be TRBD1 (5 bases). This CDR3 contains 15 residues. Deletions cut 0 bases from V and 2 bases from J, with 10 bases between. Per the germline V gene, CDR1 is SGHAT and CDR2 is FQNNGV. The CDR3 protein is CASSLDVGGNYGYTF. Written as DNA, the CDR3 is TGTGCCAGCAGCTTAGATGTCGGGGGAAACTATGGCTACACCTTC.

This clone was counted a single time. The V and J genes are TRBV7-8 and TRBJ2-1; 10 bases are a match to TRBD2. The CDR3 totals 20 residues. Trimming removed 0 bases from V and 7 bases from J; junction bases left unmatched: 18. CDR1 SGHVS and CDR2 FQNEAQ come from the germline V gene. CDR3 sequence: CASSLALFQRGGRVLNEQFF. The DNA for the CDR3 is TGTGCCAGCAGCTTAGCGCTTTTCCAGCGGGGGGGCCGGGTGTTAAATGAGCAGTTCTTC.

The chain is built from TRBV6-1 and TRBJ2-7; possibly TRBD1 for D (6 bases). Looked up from germline, CDR1 is MNHNS and CDR2 is SASEGT. V was trimmed by 1 base and J by 2 bases, leaving 12 bases between them. The CDR3 is 15 amino acids. The CDR3, as DNA: TGTGCCAGCAGTGAAGTCGAGGGGGATCCCTACGAGCAGTACTTC. It is translated as CASSEVEGDPYEQYF.

The table lists this clone with a count of one. The chain recombines TRBV19 with TRBJ2-5; D unclear. This CDR3 has 15 residues. The V gene lost 2 bases and the J gene lost 2 bases, with 12 bases spanning the gap. Germline values: CDR1 LNHDA, CDR2 SQIVND (reference sequence). DNA of the CDR3: TGTGCCAGTAGTATATGGGCAGGTCGACAAGAGACCCAGTACTTC. It specifies CASSIWAGRQETQYF.

This clone is a singleton in its sample. The chain is built from TRBV7-2 and TRBJ1-5; no reliable D call. Trimming pared 1 base from V and 4 bases from J, leaving 17 bases between. Germline V gene sequence: CDR1 SGHTA, CDR2 FQGNSA. This CDR3 is built from 17 residues. As DNA, the CDR3 is TGTGCCAGCAGCTTAGTACTTTTAACGGGAGGGAATCAGCCCCAGCATTTT. This sequence encodes CASSLVLLTGGNQPQHF. Variable domain in full (rest from reference TRBV7-2 and TRBJ1-5): GAGVSQSPSNKVTEKGKDVELRCDPISGHTALYWYRQSLGQGLEFLIYFQGNSAPDKSGLPSDRFSAERTGGSVSTLTIQRTQQEDSAVYLCASSLVLLTGGNQPQHFGDGTRLSIL.

The chain is built from TRBV7-8 and TRBJ2-1, with D perhaps matching TRBD2 (6 bases). CDR3 length equals 15 residues. Germline V gives CDR1 SGHVS, CDR2 FQNEAQ. Trimming stripped 1 base from V and 8 bases from J, with 15 bases between. The CDR3: CASSLVPAGGHEQFF. The CDR3, as DNA: TGTGCCAGCAGCTTAGTTCCAGCAGGAGGGCATGAGCAGTTCTTC.

The chain combines TRBV18 with TRBJ1-1; no clear D. V was pared by 2 bases and J by 0 bases, with 10 bases between. The germline CDR1 and CDR2 sequences are KGHSH and LQKENI. The CDR3 length is 15 residues. CDR3 amino acids: CASSPGPGLNTEAFF. CDR3 nucleotide sequence: TGTGCCAGCTCACCAGGTCCGGGGTTGAACACTGAAGCTTTCTTT.

This chain links TRBV9 with TRBJ2-1; weak D call: TRBD2 (6 bases). Germline V lookup: CDR1 SGDLS, CDR2 YYNGEE. The length of the CDR3 is 15 residues. V dropped 4 bases and J dropped 4 bases, with 15 bases sitting between them. CDR3 in amino acids: CASSWDPAGYNEQFF. The CDR3 DNA sequence: TGTGCCAGCAGCTGGGACCCGGCGGGATACAATGAGCAGTTCTTC. Full variable domain (outside the CDR3, taken from reference TRBV9 and TRBJ2-1): DSGVTQTPKHLITATGQRVTLRCSPRSGDLSVYWYQQSLDQGLQFLIQYYNGEERAKGNILERFSAQQFPDLHSELNLSSLELGDSALYFCASSWDPAGYNEQFFGPGTRLTVL.

The chain employs TRBV28 and TRBJ2-7, with 7 bases aligning to TRBD1. J was trimmed by 1 base and V by 0 bases; bases with no gene match: 0. CDR1 is MDHEN and CDR2 is SYDVKM in the germline V gene. CDR3 length: 14 amino acids. The CDR3 bases are TGTGCCAGCAGTTTATGGGGACAGTCCTACGAGCAGTACTTC. Protein: CASSLWGQSYEQYF.

The V gene is TRBV29-1, the J gene TRBJ1-2; TRBD1 aligns across 7 bases. The germline V gene has CDR1 SQVTM and CDR2 ANQGSEA. The CDR3 runs 12 residues. The trim removed 4 bases at V and 1 base at J, leaving 0 bases unmatched. The CDR3 spells CSVGDSNYGYTF. The DNA of the CDR3 is TGCAGCGTTGGGGACAGTAACTATGGCTACACCTTC.